The clone carrying this T cell receptor (beta chain) was seen a few times. The antigen is undetermined. The data derive from a study of CD8 T cells in ankylosing spondylitis. Study-level findings and limits: Past studies reported some motif variants in reactive arthritis synovial fluid and blood. It appeared that ankylosing spondylitis blood was characterized by a TCR beta motif of roughly 8 highly homologous variants.

One entry per CDR3 protein, called by TCRdb with MiXCR from the 5' RACE reads. The table lists about 700,000 distinct CDR3 sequences, around 20% of them singletons. J gave up 9 bases and V 6 bases, and 10 bases lay outside the gene matches. Germline CDR1 and CDR2: SNHLY and FYNNEI. The CDR3 is 13 residues long. What was sequenced was blood, either unsorted or a sorted T cell fraction (not recorded which). This TCR derives from a male donor with ankylosing spondylitis. This chain joins TRBV2 and TRBJ2-7; the match to TRBD1 covers 8 bases. This CDR3 reads CASSGQGPQAQYF. The DNA for the CDR3 is TGTGCCAGCAGCGGACAGGGTCCCCAGGCGCAGTACTTC.